Sequencing of this T cell receptor beta chain was carried out in a study of CD8 T cells in Susac syndrome. RNA amounts of roughly 0.5 to 1 ug underwent reverse transcription with random hexamers. With immunoSEQ multiplex PCR, TCR beta CDR3 was amplified across 54 Vbeta and 13 Jbeta. One entry per CDR3 protein results from TCRdb running MiXCR on the immunoSEQ multiplex PCR reads. Of roughly 200,000 distinct CDR3 sequences in the sample, nearly 97% were seen once. CDR1 and CDR2 (germline): SGHNT, YYREEE (reference sequence). V trimming: 7 bases; J trimming: 1 base; junction bases outside the gene matches: 3. The CDR3 is 14 residues long. CD8+ and CD4+ T cells taken from blood had their TCR beta sequenced. In contrast to the negatively isolated CD8+ and CD4+ T cells, TEMRA cells were FACS-enriched. Study outcomes and limitations: Individuals included in the TCR sequencing and HLA analysis were acknowledged by the study to be relatively few in number.

Regarding this clonotype: Its antigen remains unknown.

J is TRBJ2-5 and V is TRBV5-4, with TRBD2 matching over 11 bases. The sample consisted of CD4+ T cells from PBMCs. This sequence was found in a human donor with multiple sclerosis. For the CDR3, the DNA is TGTGCCAGCGGCCTAGCGGGGGGCCAAGAGACCCAGTACTTC. It translates to CASGLAGGQETQYF.